Shown below are 24 T cell receptor beta chains from a single sample sequenced in a study of T cell responses to AZD1222 COVID-19 vaccine. The assay was immunoSEQ multiplex PCR, and TCRdb's table has in-frame clones only and misses some. The sample holds approximately 150,000 clones, roughly 92% seen once. The specimen was peripheral blood, collected on day 0 of AZD1222 vaccination. The origin of the receptors is an adult in good health.

This sequence joins TRBV9 and TRBJ2-3; no firm D call. The CDR3 has 15 amino acids. V dropped 0 bases and J dropped 1 base, with 9 bases sitting between them. Germline CDR1 is SGDLS and CDR2 is YYNGEE. DNA for the CDR3: TGTGCCAGCAGCGTAGGGCCCGTGGGCACAGATACGCAGTATTTT. Translated, it gives CASSVGPVGTDTQYF.

V and J are TRBV7-3 and TRBJ1-1, with D unclear. The V gene's germline CDR1 is SGHTA and CDR2 FQGTGA. This CDR3 has 13 amino acids. The V end lost 4 bases, the J end lost 1 base, and 7 bases lay between the germline ends. DNA of the CDR3: TGTGCCAGCAGCTCCAACCCGAACACTGAAGCTTTCTTT. Translation: CASSSNPNTEAFF. Full variable domain (rest looked up from reference TRBV7-3 and TRBJ1-1): GAGVSQTPSNKVTEKGKYVELRCDPISGHTALYWYRQSLGQGPEFLIYFQGTGAADDSGLPNDRFFAVRPEGSVSTLKIQRTERGDSAVYLCASSSNPNTEAFFGQGTRLTVV.

This clone appeared once. The V call is TRBV28, the J call TRBJ2-7, with 8 bases that match TRBD1. Trimming removed 1 base from V and 3 bases from J; junction bases left unmatched: 5. The germline V gene encodes CDR1 MDHEN and CDR2 SYDVKM. The CDR3 runs 15 residues. CDR3 protein: CASSLSSRGLYEQYF. CDR3 coding DNA: TGTGCCAGCAGTTTATCAAGCAGGGGGCTCTACGAGCAGTACTTC.

The chain is built from TRBV5-5 and TRBJ2-7, with TRBD1 matching over 9 bases. This CDR3 is 14 amino acids long. CDR1 is SGHKS, CDR2 YYEKEE, per germline (reference sequence). The V segment lost 4 bases and the J segment 5 bases; nucleotides outside the gene matches: 7. CDR3: CASSIGQGLDEQYF. The DNA of the CDR3 is TGTGCCAGCAGCATCGGACAGGGGCTGGACGAGCAGTACTTC.

The rearrangement joins TRBV2 to TRBJ2-5; D gene unclear. CDR1 SNHLY and CDR2 FYNNEI come from the germline V gene. The V end lost 8 bases, the J end lost 5 bases, and 15 bases lay between the germline ends. The CDR3 spans 13 residues. The DNA for the CDR3 is TGTGCCAGCCACCCTTCGGATGTTGAGACCCAGTACTTC. This sequence encodes CASHPSDVETQYF. The whole variable domain, filled in from reference TRBV2 and TRBJ2-5, reads EPEVTQTPSHQVTQMGQEVILRCVPISNHLYFYWYRQILGQKVEFLVSFYNNEISEKSEIFDDQFSVERPDGSNFTLKIRSTKLEDSAMYFCASHPSDVETQYFGPGTRLLVL.

The CDR3 spells CATSRDGWEVSGYTF. CDR3 sequence (DNA): TGTGCCACCAGCAGAGATGGATGGGAAGTCTCTGGCTACACCTTC. The chain employs TRBV15 and TRBJ1-2, with unresolved D. Trimming removed 0 bases at V and 7 bases at J, with 15 bases between. Germline assignment: CDR1 LNHNV and CDR2 YYDKDF (reference sequence). The CDR3 consists of 15 residues. The full variable domain, its missing parts supplied by reference TRBV15 and TRBJ1-2, is DAMVIQNPRYQVTQFGKPVTLSCSQTLNHNVMYWYQQKSSQAPKLLFHYYDKDFNNEADTPDNFQSRRPNTSFCFLDIRSPGLGDTAMYLCATSRDGWEVSGYTFGSGTRLTVV.

The chain recombines TRBV2 with TRBJ2-7; TRBD2 agrees at 11 bases. CDR3 length: 14 residues. Germline-derived CDR1 and CDR2 are SNHLY and FYNNEI. With V trimmed by 3 bases and J by 3 bases, 1 base remained unmatched. The CDR3 nucleotides read TGTGCCAGCAGTGAGGGACTAGCGGACTACGAGCAGTACTTC. This gives the protein CASSEGLADYEQYF. Full variable domain (missing parts from reference TRBV2 and TRBJ2-7): EPEVTQTPSHQVTQMGQEVILRCVPISNHLYFYWYRQILGQKVEFLVSFYNNEISEKSEIFDDQFSVERPDGSNFTLKIRSTKLEDSAMYFCASSEGLADYEQYFGPGTRLTVT.

V is TRBV5-1 and J is TRBJ1-5; D gene uncertain. The germline V gene has CDR1 SGHRS and CDR2 YFSETQ. Between the trimmed V and J ends, which lost 7 bases and 5 bases, there was a span of 13 bases. The CDR3 covers 13 residues. This CDR3 is CASSIAPDQPQHF. The DNA of the CDR3 is TGCGCCAGCTCAATAGCCCCCGATCAGCCCCAGCATTTT.

The chain's CDR3 is CASGTVDTQYF. In nucleotides, the CDR3 is TGTGCCTCCGGGACGGTAGATACGCAGTATTTT. The gene calls are TRBV6-5 and TRBJ2-3; D may be TRBD1 or TRBD2 (5 bases each). The V gene's germline CDR1 is MNHEY and CDR2 SVGAGI. This CDR3 region has 11 residues. Deletions cut 11 bases from V and 5 bases from J, with 11 bases between.

The CDR3 protein is CASSSTGTDTQYF. DNA of the CDR3: TGTGCCAGCAGCTCGACAGGGACAGATACGCAGTATTTT. V gene TRBV7-3 combines with J gene TRBJ2-3; TRBD1 matches 7 bases. The V gene's germline CDR1 is SGHTA and CDR2 FQGTGA. V lost 4 bases and J lost 3; bases outside the gene matches: 1. The CDR3 sequence is 13 residues long. Full variable domain (missing parts from reference TRBV7-3 and TRBJ2-3): GAGVSQTPSNKVTEKGKYVELRCDPISGHTALYWYRQSLGQGPEFLIYFQGTGAADDSGLPNDRFFAVRPEGSVSTLKIQRTERGDSAVYLCASSSTGTDTQYFGPGTRLTVL.

The chain couples TRBV6-5 to TRBJ2-5, with D unresolved. V was clipped by 2 bases and J by 2 bases, with 9 bases between them. This CDR3 spans 14 amino acids. CDR1 and CDR2 (germline): MNHEY, SVGAGI. The chain's CDR3 is CASSYGVGQETQYF. CDR3 in DNA: TGTGCCAGCAGTTACGGAGTGGGGCAAGAGACCCAGTACTTC.

This rearrangement joins TRBV9 to TRBJ1-3; D not certain. The CDR3 length is 15 residues. Trimming took off 0 bases at V and 1 base at J, with 8 bases between the two ends. Germline V gives CDR1 SGDLS, CDR2 YYNGEE. CDR3 sequence (DNA): TGTGCCAGCAGCGTAGCTTCCGGGTCTGGAAACACCATATATTTT. Its protein is CASSVASGSGNTIYF.

The V gene is TRBV4-1, the J gene TRBJ1-1; D not certain. Trimming removed 2 bases from V and 0 bases from J, with 10 bases in between. CDR1 and CDR2 (germline): MGHRA, YSYEKL. CDR3 length: 15 amino acids. CDR3 region: CASSQSSRMNTEAFF. In DNA form, the CDR3 reads TGCGCCAGCAGCCAATCCTCTAGGATGAACACTGAAGCTTTCTTT.

The chain couples TRBV15 to TRBJ1-1; D remains unclear. Germline assignment: CDR1 LNHNV and CDR2 YYDKDF (reference sequence). Trimming cost V 0 bases and J 6 bases, with 8 bases left between them. The CDR3 is made up of 13 amino acids. The CDR3 reads CATSRDGLAEAFF. CDR3 nucleotides: TGTGCCACCAGCAGAGATGGACTTGCTGAAGCTTTCTTT.

The chain employs TRBV19 and TRBJ2-3; D might be TRBD2 (6 bases). The germline V and J ends were trimmed by 8 bases and 1 base, with 13 bases remaining between them. Germline CDR1 reads LNHDA; CDR2 reads SQIVND (reference sequence). This CDR3 region has 14 residues. CDR3: CASLEGGGTDTQYF. Here the CDR3 DNA reads TGTGCCAGTTTAGAGGGAGGCGGCACAGATACGCAGTATTTT.

The genes are TRBV6-1 and TRBJ1-2; no reliable D call. This CDR3 has 18 amino acids. V was pared by 1 base and J by 3 bases, with 21 bases between. Per germline, CDR1 MNHNS and CDR2 SASEGT. The CDR3 protein is CASSEGPPRGGSDYGYTF. The DNA for the CDR3 is TGTGCCAGCAGTGAAGGTCCCCCCCGGGGTGGCTCTGACTATGGCTACACCTTC.

The V gene is TRBV4-1, the J gene TRBJ1-2; a weak D match, TRBD1 (5 bases). V gave up 1 base and J gave up 6 bases, with 15 bases separating them. This CDR3 comprises 15 residues. The germline CDR1 and CDR2 sequences are MGHRA and YSYEKL. The DNA of the CDR3 is TGCGCCAGCAGCCAAGGCAGGGAGCGCATTAATGGCTACACCTTC. Protein sequence: CASSQGRERINGYTF.

This rearrangement joins TRBV5-1 to TRBJ1-1; the D is unclear. The CDR3 runs to 11 residues. The germline CDR1 and CDR2 sequences are SGHRS and YFSETQ. V lost 2 bases to trimming and J lost 6 bases, with 5 bases between them. CDR3 bases: TGCGCCAGCAGCTTCGAGTCTGAAGCTTTCTTT. This gives the protein CASSFESEAFF.

J is TRBJ2-3 and V is TRBV15, with 7 bases lining up with TRBD1. The V segment lost 3 bases and the J segment 4 bases; nucleotides outside the gene matches: 13. The CDR3 extends over 17 amino acids. Germline V lookup: CDR1 LNHNV, CDR2 YYDKDF (reference sequence). CDR3 DNA sequence: TGTGCCACCAGCAGGAGGGCAGCAAACAGGGGCGCAGATACGCAGTATTTT. It yields the protein CATSRRAANRGADTQYF.

The chain uses TRBV25-1 and TRBJ1-2; D gene uncertain. This CDR3 is built from 10 residues. The V end was cut by 3 bases, the J end by 4 bases, with 0 bases between. From germline, CDR1 is MGHDK and CDR2 SYGVNS. The DNA of the CDR3 is TGTGCCAGCAGTGACTATGGCTACACCTTC. Translated: CASSDYGYTF.

This rearrangement joins TRBV3-1 (or the pseudogene TRBV3-2) to TRBJ1-2; D perhaps matches TRBD1 (6 bases). Germline CDR1 reads LGHDT; CDR2 reads YNNKEL (reference sequence). V shed 5 bases and J shed 2 bases, with 18 bases lying between them. The CDR3 totals 16 residues. Here the CDR3 reads CASSEQTRGTNYGYTF. DNA of the CDR3: TGTGCCAGCAGCGAGCAGACCAGGGGTACGAACTATGGCTACACCTTC.

This clone appeared once. This chain joins TRBV16 and TRBJ2-1; D unclear. This CDR3 is 13 amino acids long. V was trimmed by 0 bases and J by 7 bases, leaving 7 bases between them. Germline CDR1 reads KGHSY; CDR2 reads FQNENV. The CDR3 bases are TGTGCCAGCAGCCAATCGGGCCCAAATGAGCAGTTCTTC. It translates to CASSQSGPNEQFF.

This chain joins TRBV5-5 and TRBJ1-4; 7 nucleotides align to TRBD1. The germline V gene encodes CDR1 SGHKS and CDR2 YYEKEE (reference sequence). With 3 bases clipped from V and 4 bases from J, the junction kept 6 bases outside the gene matches. This CDR3 is 15 amino acids long. CDR3: CASSSPDRSNEKLFF. CDR3 sequence (DNA): TGTGCCAGCAGCTCCCCGGACAGGAGTAATGAAAAACTGTTTTTT.

The chain links TRBV24-1 to TRBJ1-5, with TRBD1 matching over 7 bases. The J segment lost 0 bases and the V segment lost 2 bases, leaving 3 bases of the junction unmatched. The CDR3 sequence is 16 residues long. The germline CDR1 and CDR2 sequences are KGHDR and SFDVKD. The CDR3 region is CATSDSRQGSNQPQHF. CDR3 nucleotides: TGTGCCACCAGTGATTCCCGACAGGGTAGCAATCAGCCCCAGCATTTT.